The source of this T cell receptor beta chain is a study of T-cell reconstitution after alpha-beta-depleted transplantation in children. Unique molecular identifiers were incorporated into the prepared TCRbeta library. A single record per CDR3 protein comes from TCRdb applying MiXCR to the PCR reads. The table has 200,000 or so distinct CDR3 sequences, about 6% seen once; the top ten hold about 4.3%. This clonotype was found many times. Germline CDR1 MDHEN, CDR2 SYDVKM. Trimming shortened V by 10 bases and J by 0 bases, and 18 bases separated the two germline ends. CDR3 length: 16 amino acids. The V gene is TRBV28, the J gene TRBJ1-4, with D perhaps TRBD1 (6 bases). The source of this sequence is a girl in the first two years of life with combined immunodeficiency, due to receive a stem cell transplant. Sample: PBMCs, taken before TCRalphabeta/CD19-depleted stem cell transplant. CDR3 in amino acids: CATAHRETPTNEKLFF. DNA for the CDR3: TGTGCCACCGCGCACAGGGAAACCCCAACTAATGAAAAACTGTTTTTT.